This TCR beta chain was retrieved from a study of blood T cells in healthy people across ages (dated by TCRdb to the mid-2010s). General notes on the study: In model experiments, template switching captured roughly one uniquely barcoded TCR beta cDNA molecule for every two T cells. To avoid experimental bias, donors of different ages were spread randomly across the sequencing lanes. Two additional independent replicas of 1 million unique cDNA reads from the same blood draw were analyzed for two donors (one aged 18 to 30 and one aged 80 or older). The donors were divided into four age groups: young (average around 16 years), middle-aged (almost 40), aged (about 61) and long-lived (nearly 85). Age-related changes in TCR beta repertoire diversity were measured in the study by deep sequencing normalized with unique cDNA molecular identifiers. The paper's findings and limits, for the study overall: Conclusive comparison of naive and antigen-experienced compartments was prevented by the profiling of bulk unsorted PBMCs. Because donor CMV infection status was unknown, age-related changes in expanded clonotypes were potentially confounded. Estimates of total diversity based on one million sequenced T cells were regarded as lower bounds and as underestimates. As age increased, observed TCR beta diversity per million T cells dropped in a roughly linear way, and a significant reduction was already evident by age 40. There was a strong correlation between observed TCR beta diversity and the percentage of naive T cells measured by flow cytometry. Compared with the aged group, the long-lived group had more naive CD4+ T cells, fewer expanded clones and increased TCR diversity, a pattern suggesting age selection.

Ten or more counts support this clonotype. The antigen it binds to is not known. No base quality information exists; no much larger clone differs at one position. The 39 donors, aged about 6 to 100 years, were systemically healthy Caucasian individuals from Russia. Approximately 11 milliliters of peripheral blood were drawn from each donor into EDTA-treated Vacutainer tubes. Ficoll-Paque density-gradient centrifugation was used to isolate PBMCs, with at least 7 million obtained per sample. Total RNA was extracted from PBMCs with Trizol reagent, with at least 5 micrograms obtained per sample. For every donor, flow cytometry on a PBMC aliquot measured the percentage of naive CD45RAhigh/CD27high T cells. The library was built by means of 5' RACE. TCRdb names Illumina HiSeq 2500 as the instrument used. The second PCR ran for about 6 to 11 cycles and used a J-beta primer mix along with a sample-barcoded 5' primer. A template-switch 5' adaptor carrying 12 random nucleotides introduced a unique molecular identifier onto each TCR beta cDNA molecule. At least 3 million CDR3-containing paired-end reads were obtained from each sample. First-strand cDNA synthesis was performed from all RNA using the Mint cDNA synthesis kit, with priming by a TRBC-specific oligonucleotide. Following uracil-DNA glycosylase treatment, a first 18-cycle PCR with universal primers M1SS and BC2_uni_R was performed on all cDNA. For the original study's pipeline: Normalization of each sample was performed by random selection of 1 million high-quality reads, each carrying a distinct molecular identifier. Reads with shared molecular identifiers were discarded instead of being binned into consensus sequences. MiTCR, run with a Q25 quality threshold and the strictest error-elimination algorithm, handled CDR3 identification, clonotype clustering and error correction. A nonparametric unseen species model with Euler transformation was used to estimate lower-bound total TCR beta diversity. TCRdb applied fastp at Q25 and MiXCR to the public reads, then kept only in-frame beta chains. Merged by CDR3 protein, the rows form single entries marked with the most common genes and DNA. The V and J calls, along with clone size, are taken from TCRdb and not from the paper's own processing. The sample records hundreds of thousands of distinct CDR3 sequences, approximately 40% of which are singletons. Around 30% of the sample goes to the ten largest clones.

Germline trimming: 4 bases from V, 7 bases from J; junction bases outside gene matches: 5. From the germline V gene, CDR1 is SQVTM and CDR2 is ANQGSEA. The CDR3 covers 13 residues, taking in both the cysteine and the phenylalanine. The kept DNA is CDR3 alone, 39 bases in frame from the first base. The sequence joins TRBV29-1 to TRBJ2-4; 9 middle bases align to TRBD1. The TCR was taken from a man at least 80 years old in good health. Material: blood. This receptor has the CDR3 CSVVGTGMNIQYF. The nucleotide sequence is TGCAGCGTTGTTGGGACAGGGATGAACATTCAGTACTTC.